A selection of T cell receptor beta chains follows, all from one sample in a study of cytotoxic CD8 clonotypes in ibrutinib-treated CLL. Measured with immunoSEQ multiplex PCR; TCRdb has only the in-frame clones, and not every one. The table has 100,000 to 150,000 clones, 80% to 90% seen once; the top ten hold about 2.1%. This material consisted of PBMCs, taken after 24 months of ibrutinib treatment. Receptors were obtained from a human donor with chronic lymphocytic leukemia. CDR3s include the opening cysteine and the closing phenylalanine or tryptophan. A D gene is named only where the DNA matches it firmly. Clone size is shown for a subset of rows, as once, few, many or a class of expanded clone.

cdr3_aa cdr3_nt clone_size v_call d_call j_call
CASRSLGTGGYEQYF TGTGCCAGTAGATCCCTCGGGACAGGGGGCTACGAGCAGTACTTC . TRBV19 TRBD1 TRBJ2-7
CASRLYSSTEAFF TGTGCCAGCAGACTGTACAGTTCCACTGAAGCTTTCTTT . TRBV28 . TRBJ1-1
CASGPSGGARYNNEQFF TGTGCCAGCGGTCCGTCGGGGGGGGCGCGATATAACAATGAGCAGTTCTTC few TRBV21-1 . TRBJ2-1
CASEQEKLFF TGTGCCAGCGAACAGGAAAAACTGTTTTTT . TRBV2 . TRBJ1-4
CASSERAGPGNTEAFF TGTGCCAGCAGTGAACGGGCGGGTCCGGGGAACACTGAAGCTTTCTTT . TRBV2 . TRBJ1-1
CASSQTGRDTEAFF TGTGCCAGCTCACAGACAGGGCGGGACACTGAAGCTTTCTTT . TRBV18 TRBD1 TRBJ1-1
CASSLGEFISANEKLFF TGTGCCAGCAGCTTGGGGGAATTTATTTCAGCTAATGAAAAACTGTTTTTT . TRBV5-5 . TRBJ1-4
CASSIGTGYEQYF TGTGCCAGTAGTATCGGGACAGGGTACGAGCAGTACTTC . TRBV19 TRBD1 TRBJ2-7
CASSVSADTQYF TGTGCCAGCAGCGTAAGTGCAGATACGCAGTATTTT . TRBV9 . TRBJ2-3
CSVEPGHPSYEQYF TGCAGCGTTGAACCGGGACATCCCTCCTACGAGCAGTACTTC . TRBV29-1 . TRBJ2-7
CATGQGVTGELFF TGTGCCACCGGACAGGGTGTGACCGGGGAGCTGTTTTTT . TRBV19 TRBD1 TRBJ2-2
CASSQTAYEQYF TGCGCCAGCAGCCAGACAGCTTACGAGCAGTACTTC . TRBV5-1 . TRBJ2-7
CASSQESGNYGYTF TGTGCCAGCAGCCAAGAATCAGGGAACTATGGCTACACCTTC once TRBV4-2 . TRBJ1-2
CASRDSAASRDTQYF TGTGCCAGCAGGGACTCCGCCGCCTCACGAGATACGCAGTATTTT . TRBV6-6 . TRBJ2-3
CASSLASGDTEAFF TGTGCCAGCAGTTTGGCCTCGGGGGACACTGAAGCTTTCTTT . TRBV27 . TRBJ1-1
CASRSGQGYEQYF TGTGCCAGCAGATCGGGACAGGGCTACGAGCAGTACTTC . TRBV28 TRBD1 TRBJ2-7
CSVDDRGHTDTQYF TGCAGCGTCGATGACAGGGGTCACACAGATACGCAGTATTTT . TRBV29-1 TRBD1 TRBJ2-3
CASSSTGQPTTLHF TGTGCCAGCAGCTCCACGGGACAACCCACCACCCTCCACTTT medium-sized TRBV5-6 . TRBJ1-6
CSASQSSGANVLTF TGCAGCGCATCACAGTCTTCTGGGGCCAACGTCCTGACTTTC . TRBV29-1 . TRBJ2-6
CASSTQGFSYEQYF TGTGCCAGCAGCACACAGGGATTCTCCTACGAGCAGTACTTC . TRBV7-8 . TRBJ2-7
CASSTNRFGLSGYEQYF TGTGCCAGCAGTACTAACAGGTTTGGATTGAGCGGCTACGAGCAGTACTTC . TRBV27 . TRBJ2-7
CASSHLMGGPTNTEAFF TGTGCCAGCAGCCACCTAATGGGGGGGCCAACGAACACTGAAGCTTTCTTT . TRBV4-2 . TRBJ1-1
CASSADSYYEQYF TGTGCCAGTAGTGCGGACAGCTACTACGAGCAGTACTTC . TRBV19 . TRBJ2-7
CASSISFRTSGGTQYF TGTGCCAGTAGTATTTCCTTCCGGACTAGCGGGGGAACCCAGTACTTC . TRBV19 TRBD2 TRBJ2-5
CASSGGVRSGNTIYF TGTGCCAGCAGTGGTGGGGTGAGGTCTGGAAACACCATATATTTT few TRBV6-1 . TRBJ1-3
CASSVGTSYRLLTDTQYF TGTGCCAGCAGTGTCGGGACTAGCTACCGGCTCCTCACAGATACGCAGTATTTT . TRBV6-1 TRBD2 TRBJ2-3
CASRPLANSSYNEQFF TGTGCCAGCAGGCCACTAGCGAATAGCTCCTACAATGAGCAGTTCTTC . TRBV11-2 TRBD2 TRBJ2-1
CASSLRAQLNTEAFF TGTGCCAGCAGCTTACGAGCGCAACTGAACACTGAAGCTTTCTTT . TRBV5-6 . TRBJ1-1
CASSSDRRYTEAFF TGCGCCAGCAGCTCGGACAGAAGATACACTGAAGCTTTCTTT . TRBV5-1 . TRBJ1-1
CASSLSTTEAFF TGTGCCAGCAGCTTAAGCACGACTGAAGCTTTCTTT . TRBV7-9 . TRBJ1-1
CASSPPRWDEQFF TGTGCCAGCTCACCGCCCCGTTGGGATGAGCAGTTCTTC . TRBV18 . TRBJ2-1
CARSSDITDTQYF TGTGCCAGAAGCTCGGACATTACAGATACGCAGTATTTT . TRBV5-3 . TRBJ2-3
CASSGFYEQYF TGTGCCAGCAGCGGGTTCTACGAGCAGTACTTC . TRBV7-2 . TRBJ2-7
CASSSGSGQGATKLFF TGTGCCAGCAGTTCCGGCTCGGGACAGGGGGCGACGAAACTGTTTTTT . TRBV28 TRBD1 TRBJ1-4
CASSWTENTEAFF TGTGCCAGCAGCTGGACAGAGAACACTGAAGCTTTCTTT . TRBV7-2 . TRBJ1-1
CSAEWGGVGTDTQYF TGCAGCGCCGAATGGGGGGGAGTCGGCACAGATACGCAGTATTTT . TRBV29-1 TRBD2 TRBJ2-3
CASSLAGSGGQPQHF TGTGCCAGCAGCTTGGCAGGGAGCGGAGGTCAGCCCCAGCATTTT few TRBV9 . TRBJ1-5
CASSRPGLAQDTQYF TGTGCCAGCAGCCGCCCGGGACTAGCGCAAGATACGCAGTATTTT . TRBV28 TRBD2 TRBJ2-3
CAIPLDKSYEQYF TGTGCCATCCCCCTGGATAAGTCCTACGAGCAGTACTTC . TRBV25-1 . TRBJ2-7
CASSFFRDWREISYNEQFF TGTGCCAGCAGCTTTTTTCGGGATTGGCGGGAGATTTCCTACAATGAGCAGTTCTTC . TRBV12-1 . TRBJ2-1
CASSRDSTYEQYF TGTGCCAGTAGTCGGGACAGTACCTACGAGCAGTACTTC . TRBV19 TRBD1 TRBJ2-7
CASSPGPGSTGNTIYF TGTGCCAGCAGCCCGGGACCGGGGTCAACGGGAAACACCATATATTTT . TRBV11-2 . TRBJ1-3
CASSPIDRAWELFF TGTGCCAGCAGTCCGATCGACAGGGCCTGGGAGCTGTTTTTT . TRBV28 TRBD1 TRBJ2-2
CASSATGTANYGYTF TGTGCCAGCAGTGCAACAGGGACTGCGAACTATGGCTACACCTTC . TRBV2 . TRBJ1-2
CASSGSGGQHTQYF TGTGCCAGCAGCGGTAGCGGGGGGCAGCATACGCAGTATTTT . TRBV9 TRBD2 TRBJ2-3
CASTVEAGSNQPQHF TGTGCCAGCACAGTAGAGGCTGGGAGCAATCAGCCCCAGCATTTT . TRBV2 . TRBJ1-5